This is a list of T cell receptor beta chains from one sample in a study of CD8+ T cells in alopecia areata. Measured with immunoSEQ multiplex PCR; TCRdb has only the in-frame clones, and not every one. The data contain approximately 160,000 clones, less than 70% of them singletons. The sample was CD4+ T cells sorted from blood, taken at week 24, from a patient treated with tofacitinib. The receptors originated from a human donor with alopecia areata. CDR3s include the opening cysteine and the closing phenylalanine or tryptophan. Fields, in order: clone size, V gene, D gene, J gene, CDR3 DNA, CDR3 protein. The D gene is left open where the match is weak. Clone size is not always given. Where it is, it says once, few, many or a class for expanded clones.

clone size: .
V gene: TRBV18
D gene: TRBD1
J gene: TRBJ1-3
CDR3 DNA: TGTGCCAGCTCATCAGGGACAGACTCTGGAAACACCATATATTTT
CDR3 protein: CASSSGTDSGNTIYF

clone size: few
V gene: TRBV7-2
D gene: .
J gene: TRBJ1-1
CDR3 DNA: TGTGCCAGCAGCTTACCGAAGGAAGGCCGTCCGGCTGAAGCTTTCTTT
CDR3 protein: CASSLPKEGRPAEAFF

clone size: .
V gene: TRBV25-1
D gene: .
J gene: TRBJ2-7
CDR3 DNA: TGTGCCAGCAGCCAAGGGGGCTCCTACGAGCAGTACTTC
CDR3 protein: CASSQGGSYEQYF

clone size: .
V gene: TRBV4-2
D gene: TRBD2
J gene: TRBJ2-7
CDR3 DNA: TGTGCCAGCAGCCAAGGGGTAGCGGGGGGCCAAAGCAACTCCTACGAGCAGTACTTC
CDR3 protein: CASSQGVAGGQSNSYEQYF

clone size: .
V gene: TRBV4-1
D gene: .
J gene: TRBJ2-4
CDR3 DNA: TGCGCCAGCAGCCAAGTTGTCAACAAAGGCAAAAACATTCAGTACTTC
CDR3 protein: CASSQVVNKGKNIQYF

clone size: .
V gene: TRBV7-9
D gene: .
J gene: TRBJ2-3
CDR3 DNA: TGTGCCAGCAGGGCGGATACCGGCGGGCCAGATACGCAGTATTTT
CDR3 protein: CASRADTGGPDTQYF

clone size: .
V gene: TRBV28
D gene: TRBD1
J gene: TRBJ2-7
CDR3 DNA: TGTGCCAGCACCACGGGACAGCTCTACGAGCAGTACTTC
CDR3 protein: CASTTGQLYEQYF

clone size: few
V gene: TRBV6-1
D gene: .
J gene: TRBJ2-1
CDR3 DNA: TGTGCCAGCAGTGAAGGAAGAAGAGAAAAGGACGTCTTC
CDR3 protein: CASSEGRREKDVF

clone size: .
V gene: TRBV11-3
D gene: TRBD1
J gene: TRBJ1-1
CDR3 DNA: TGTGCCAGCAGCTGGAGGGGACAGGGGGGAAGGACTGAAGCTTTCTTT
CDR3 protein: CASSWRGQGGRTEAFF

clone size: .
V gene: TRBV29-1
D gene: TRBD1
J gene: TRBJ2-1
CDR3 DNA: TGCAGCGTTGCCGGGACAGGGCCGGGACTGGTAAATGAGCAGTTCTTC
CDR3 protein: CSVAGTGPGLVNEQFF

clone size: few
V gene: TRBV19
D gene: TRBD1
J gene: TRBJ1-2
CDR3 DNA: TGTGCCAGTAGTACTCGGACAGGGCCAAACTATGGCTACACCTTC
CDR3 protein: CASSTRTGPNYGYTF

clone size: .
V gene: TRBV7-3
D gene: .
J gene: TRBJ2-3
CDR3 DNA: TGTGCCAGCAGCTTAGGGGGGCCCACAGATACGCAGTATTTT
CDR3 protein: CASSLGGPTDTQYF

clone size: .
V gene: TRBV19
D gene: TRBD1
J gene: TRBJ1-1
CDR3 DNA: TGTGCCAGTAGAACGGGACAGTACACTGAAGCTTTCTTT
CDR3 protein: CASRTGQYTEAFF

clone size: .
V gene: TRBV9
D gene: TRBD2
J gene: TRBJ2-3
CDR3 DNA: TGTGCCAGCAGCGGGGAGGGTGGCGCTAAATCGGATACGCAGTATTTT
CDR3 protein: CASSGEGGAKSDTQYF

clone size: .
V gene: TRBV5-4
D gene: .
J gene: TRBJ1-2
CDR3 DNA: TGTGCCAGCAGCTTATATGGCAGCTACACCTTC
CDR3 protein: CASSLYGSYTF

clone size: .
V gene: TRBV4-1
D gene: TRBD2
J gene: TRBJ2-3
CDR3 DNA: TGCGCCAGCAGCCCCCAGGCGACTAGCGGGGCGTCGACAGATACGCAGTATTTT
CDR3 protein: CASSPQATSGASTDTQYF

clone size: once
V gene: TRBV6-5
D gene: TRBD1
J gene: TRBJ1-5
CDR3 DNA: TGTGCCAGCAGTTACCAACAGACAGGGGGTGGGCCCCAGCATTTT
CDR3 protein: CASSYQQTGGGPQHF

clone size: .
V gene: TRBV5-1
D gene: .
J gene: TRBJ2-5
CDR3 DNA: TGCGCCAGCAGCTTGGCCTCGGAGGACGGGACCCAGTACTTC
CDR3 protein: CASSLASEDGTQYF

clone size: .
V gene: TRBV20-1
D gene: .
J gene: TRBJ2-5
CDR3 DNA: TGCAGTGCTAGTCAAGAGACCCAGTACTTC
CDR3 protein: CSASQETQYF

clone size: .
V gene: TRBV27
D gene: .
J gene: TRBJ2-7
CDR3 DNA: TGTGCCAGCAGTTCCACAGGGGAGGGCGAGCAGTACTTC
CDR3 protein: CASSSTGEGEQYF

clone size: few
V gene: TRBV4-2
D gene: TRBD2
J gene: TRBJ2-5
CDR3 DNA: TGTGCCAGCAGCCGCGGGGGTTCCGGGGAGACCCAGTACTTC
CDR3 protein: CASSRGGSGETQYF

clone size: .
V gene: TRBV10-3
D gene: .
J gene: TRBJ1-2
CDR3 DNA: TGTGCCATCAGTCAAGGATCATTTTACACCTTC
CDR3 protein: CAISQGSFYTF

clone size: few
V gene: TRBV7-8
D gene: .
J gene: TRBJ1-2
CDR3 DNA: TGTGCCAGCAACTCATTGGCTGGCGGCTATGGCTACACCTTC
CDR3 protein: CASNSLAGGYGYTF

clone size: .
V gene: TRBV29-1
D gene: TRBD1
J gene: TRBJ2-7
CDR3 DNA: TGCAGCGTTCGGCGACAGGGGAGCTCCCACGAGCAGTACTTC
CDR3 protein: CSVRRQGSSHEQYF

clone size: .
V gene: TRBV29-1
D gene: .
J gene: TRBJ1-5
CDR3 DNA: TGCAGCGTTGACGAGGGGAGGGGTCAGCCCCAGCATTTT
CDR3 protein: CSVDEGRGQPQHF

clone size: .
V gene: TRBV30
D gene: TRBD2
J gene: TRBJ2-5
CDR3 DNA: TGTGCCTGGAGACTAGCGGGGGGACAAGAGACCCAGTACTTC
CDR3 protein: CAWRLAGGQETQYF

clone size: few
V gene: TRBV6-5
D gene: .
J gene: TRBJ2-7
CDR3 DNA: TGTGCCAGCAGTTACCGGCAGGGCAGCTCCTACGAGCAGTACTTC
CDR3 protein: CASSYRQGSSYEQYF

clone size: few
V gene: TRBV30
D gene: TRBD1
J gene: TRBJ1-6
CDR3 DNA: TGTGCCTGCCAGGACAGGGGAAGAGGTAATTCACCCCTCCACTTT
CDR3 protein: CACQDRGRGNSPLHF

clone size: .
V gene: TRBV7-2
D gene: TRBD1
J gene: TRBJ1-5
CDR3 DNA: TGTGCCAGCAGCCTGGGACAGAGGGGCAATCAGCCCCAGCATTTT
CDR3 protein: CASSLGQRGNQPQHF

clone size: .
V gene: TRBV15
D gene: .
J gene: TRBJ1-1
CDR3 DNA: TGTGCCACCAGACTACAGAGGAACACTGAAGCTTTCTTT
CDR3 protein: CATRLQRNTEAFF

clone size: .
V gene: TRBV5-1
D gene: TRBD2
J gene: TRBJ2-1
CDR3 DNA: TGCGCCAGCAGCTTGACTAGCGGGGGTAGATCCTACAATGAGCAGTTCTTC
CDR3 protein: CASSLTSGGRSYNEQFF

clone size: .
V gene: TRBV29-1
D gene: TRBD1
J gene: TRBJ1-1
CDR3 DNA: TGCAGCGTTGAAGCCCTCCGCAGGGGGCGTACTGAAGCTTTCTTT
CDR3 protein: CSVEALRRGRTEAFF

clone size: .
V gene: TRBV7-9
D gene: .
J gene: TRBJ1-5
CDR3 DNA: TGTGCCAGCAGCTTAGGACTATATCAGCCCCAGCATTTT
CDR3 protein: CASSLGLYQPQHF

clone size: .
V gene: TRBV25-1
D gene: TRBD1
J gene: TRBJ1-2
CDR3 DNA: TGTGCCAGCAGTGATCAGGGGGCGGGTGTCTATGGCTACACCTTC
CDR3 protein: CASSDQGAGVYGYTF

clone size: .
V gene: TRBV29-1
D gene: .
J gene: TRBJ2-2
CDR3 DNA: TGCAGCGTTAGTTGGGGGCAGGCCGCGAACACCGGGGAGCTGTTTTTT
CDR3 protein: CSVSWGQAANTGELFF

clone size: .
V gene: TRBV7-8
D gene: .
J gene: TRBJ2-2
CDR3 DNA: TGTGCCAGCAGCTTAGTGGTGACTCCAGGCACCGGGGAGCTGTTTTTT
CDR3 protein: CASSLVVTPGTGELFF

clone size: few
V gene: TRBV29-1
D gene: TRBD1
J gene: TRBJ2-1
CDR3 DNA: TGCAGCGTTCAACAGGGGGGCTCCTACAATGAGCAGTTCTTC
CDR3 protein: CSVQQGGSYNEQFF

clone size: .
V gene: TRBV6-5
D gene: TRBD1
J gene: TRBJ1-6
CDR3 DNA: TGTGCCAGCAGAAGGACAGGGTATAATTCACCCCTCCACTTT
CDR3 protein: CASRRTGYNSPLHF

clone size: once
V gene: TRBV7-6
D gene: .
J gene: TRBJ2-5
CDR3 DNA: TGTGCCAGCAGCGCAGGCCTTCAAGAGACCCAGTACTTC
CDR3 protein: CASSAGLQETQYF

clone size: .
V gene: TRBV29-1
D gene: TRBD1
J gene: TRBJ2-7
CDR3 DNA: TGCAGCGTTAATAGACAGGGGACTTACGAGCAGTACTTC
CDR3 protein: CSVNRQGTYEQYF

clone size: .
V gene: TRBV7-3
D gene: TRBD1
J gene: TRBJ2-1
CDR3 DNA: TGTGCCAGCAGCTCGGGACAGGGGACCTACAATGAGCAGTTCTTC
CDR3 protein: CASSSGQGTYNEQFF

clone size: few
V gene: TRBV29-1
D gene: .
J gene: TRBJ2-5
CDR3 DNA: TGCAGCGTTGAAGGGGGACAGGGAGGGACTAGCCAAGAGACCCAGTACTTC
CDR3 protein: CSVEGGQGGTSQETQYF

clone size: .
V gene: TRBV7-2
D gene: .
J gene: TRBJ2-7
CDR3 DNA: TGTGCCAGCAGCTTAGCCAAATACGAGCAGTACTTC
CDR3 protein: CASSLAKYEQYF

clone size: .
V gene: TRBV7-2
D gene: .
J gene: TRBJ1-2
CDR3 DNA: TGTGCCAGCAGCATCTCGTATGGCTACACCTTC
CDR3 protein: CASSISYGYTF

clone size: .
V gene: TRBV9
D gene: .
J gene: TRBJ2-2
CDR3 DNA: TGTGCCAGCAGCGTAAGGTTCGGCACCGGGGAGCTGTTTTTT
CDR3 protein: CASSVRFGTGELFF

clone size: few
V gene: TRBV7-9
D gene: .
J gene: TRBJ2-7
CDR3 DNA: TGTGCCAGCAGCTTACTGGGGGACGAGCAGTACTTC
CDR3 protein: CASSLLGDEQYF

clone size: .
V gene: TRBV27
D gene: .
J gene: TRBJ1-6
CDR3 DNA: TGTGCCAGCAGTTTTGACCCGGACGGATCTAGTTCACCCCTCCACTTT
CDR3 protein: CASSFDPDGSSSPLHF

clone size: .
V gene: TRBV4-1
D gene: .
J gene: TRBJ1-2
CDR3 DNA: TGCGCCAGCAGCCAGCCCCCTCGCGACTATGGCTACACCTTC
CDR3 protein: CASSQPPRDYGYTF

clone size: few
V gene: TRBV30
D gene: .
J gene: TRBJ2-7
CDR3 DNA: TGTGCCTGGAGTCCCTCGACCTACGAGCAGTACTTC
CDR3 protein: CAWSPSTYEQYF

clone size: .
V gene: TRBV25-1
D gene: .
J gene: TRBJ2-1
CDR3 DNA: TGTGCCAGCAGTCCAACAGGGCGTGGTGAGCAGTTCTTC
CDR3 protein: CASSPTGRGEQFF

clone size: .
V gene: TRBV4-1
D gene: .
J gene: TRBJ1-2
CDR3 DNA: TGCGCCAGCAGCCAAGATCGGGGATTTGGCTACACCTTC
CDR3 protein: CASSQDRGFGYTF

clone size: .
V gene: TRBV27
D gene: .
J gene: TRBJ1-5
CDR3 DNA: TGTGCCAGCAGTTTTGATCGGGGCCAGCCCCAGCATTTT
CDR3 protein: CASSFDRGQPQHF

clone size: .
V gene: TRBV5-1
D gene: .
J gene: TRBJ1-1
CDR3 DNA: TGCGCCAGCAGCTTGGTCCGCTCTCCGGCGCCAACTGAAGCTTTCTTT
CDR3 protein: CASSLVRSPAPTEAFF

clone size: .
V gene: TRBV29-1
D gene: .
J gene: TRBJ2-2
CDR3 DNA: TGCAGCGTCGACTCTTCGAACACCGGGGAGCTGTTTTTT
CDR3 protein: CSVDSSNTGELFF